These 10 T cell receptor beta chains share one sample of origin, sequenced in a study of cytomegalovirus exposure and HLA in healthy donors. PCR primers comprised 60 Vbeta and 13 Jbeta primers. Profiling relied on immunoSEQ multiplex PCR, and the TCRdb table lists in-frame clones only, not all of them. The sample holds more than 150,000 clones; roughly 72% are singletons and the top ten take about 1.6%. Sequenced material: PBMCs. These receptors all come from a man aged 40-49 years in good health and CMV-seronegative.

The CDR3 DNA reads TGTGCCAGCAGTGAAAGCGGTAGCTCTGGAAACACCATATATTTT. This encodes CASSESGSSGNTIYF. The chain carries TRBV6-1 and TRBJ1-3, with D uncertain. From germline, CDR1 is MNHNS and CDR2 SASEGT. V was cut by 2 bases and J by 0 bases, with 8 bases left in between. The CDR3 extends over 15 amino acids.

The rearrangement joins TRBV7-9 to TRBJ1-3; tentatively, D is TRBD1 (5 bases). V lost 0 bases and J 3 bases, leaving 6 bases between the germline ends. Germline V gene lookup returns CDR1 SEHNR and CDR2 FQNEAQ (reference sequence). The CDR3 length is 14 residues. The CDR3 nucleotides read TGTGCCAGCAGCTTAGCCAGGGATGGAAACACCATATATTTT. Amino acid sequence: CASSLARDGNTIYF.

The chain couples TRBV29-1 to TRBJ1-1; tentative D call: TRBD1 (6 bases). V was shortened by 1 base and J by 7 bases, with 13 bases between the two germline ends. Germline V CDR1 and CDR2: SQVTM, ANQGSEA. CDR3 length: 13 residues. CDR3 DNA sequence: TGCAGCGTTGAAGTGGGGGGGCGGGGTGAAGCTTTCTTT. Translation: CSVEVGGRGEAFF.

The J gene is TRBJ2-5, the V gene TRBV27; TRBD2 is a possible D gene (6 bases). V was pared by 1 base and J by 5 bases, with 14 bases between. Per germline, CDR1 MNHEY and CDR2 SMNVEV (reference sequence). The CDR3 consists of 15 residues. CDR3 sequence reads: CASSLFTAGSETQYF. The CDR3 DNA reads TGTGCCAGCAGTTTATTCACAGCGGGTTCGGAGACCCAGTACTTC.

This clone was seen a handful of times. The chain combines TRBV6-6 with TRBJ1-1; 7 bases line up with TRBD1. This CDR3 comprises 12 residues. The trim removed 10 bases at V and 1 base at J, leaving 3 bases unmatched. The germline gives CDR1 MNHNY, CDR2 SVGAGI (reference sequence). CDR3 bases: TGTGCCACGGGACAGTCGAACACTGAAGCTTTCTTT. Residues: CATGQSNTEAFF.

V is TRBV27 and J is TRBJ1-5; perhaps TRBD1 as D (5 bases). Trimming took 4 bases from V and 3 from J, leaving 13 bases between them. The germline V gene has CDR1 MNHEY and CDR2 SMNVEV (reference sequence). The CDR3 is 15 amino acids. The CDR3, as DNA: TGTGCCAGCAGTTCCGGCGGCAGGGTCAATCAGCCCCAGCATTTT. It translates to CASSSGGRVNQPQHF.

The CDR3, as DNA: TGTGCCAGCAGCCCGGGACTAGAAGCCTACGAGCAGTACTTC. It specifies CASSPGLEAYEQYF. The chain joins TRBV7-3 to TRBJ2-7; TRBD2 matches at 8 bases. Trimming removed 5 bases from V and 2 bases from J; junction bases left unmatched: 5. Germline lookup yields CDR1 SGHTA and CDR2 FQGTGA. This CDR3 spans 14 amino acids.

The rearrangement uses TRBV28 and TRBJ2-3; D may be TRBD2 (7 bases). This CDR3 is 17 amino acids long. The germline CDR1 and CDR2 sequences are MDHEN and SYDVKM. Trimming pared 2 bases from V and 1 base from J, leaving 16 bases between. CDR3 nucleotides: TGTGCCAGCAGTTTACTTTTGGGGGGGCATCGCACAGATACGCAGTATTTT. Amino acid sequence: CASSLLLGGHRTDTQYF.

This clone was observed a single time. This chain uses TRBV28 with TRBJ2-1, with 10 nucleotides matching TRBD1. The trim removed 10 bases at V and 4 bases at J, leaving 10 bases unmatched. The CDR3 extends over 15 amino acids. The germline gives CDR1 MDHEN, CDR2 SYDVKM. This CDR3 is CAIAGWTGGYNEQFF. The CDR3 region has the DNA TGTGCCATCGCCGGGTGGACAGGGGGTTACAATGAGCAGTTCTTC.

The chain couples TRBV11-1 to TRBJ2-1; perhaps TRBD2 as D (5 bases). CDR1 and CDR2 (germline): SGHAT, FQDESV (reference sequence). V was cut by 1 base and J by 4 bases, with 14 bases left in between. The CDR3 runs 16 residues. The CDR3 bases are TGTGCCAGCAGCTTAGGGGATCCGCCGGGGTACAATGAGCAGTTCTTC. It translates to CASSLGDPPGYNEQFF.